This T cell receptor beta chain was captured by sequencing in a study of CD8 T cells in ankylosing spondylitis (dated by TCRdb to about 2017). Background on the whole study: The study set out to find disease-linked TCR variants by profiling T cell receptor beta repertoires in ankylosing spondylitis patients and healthy donors. In total, the full study cohort was made up of some 110 healthy donors and 25 ankylosing spondylitis patients. Samples of peripheral blood were taken, and for ankylosing spondylitis patients, synovial fluid was collected as well.

About this clonotype: Its antigen is unknown. No base-level quality is on record; no much larger clone is a single base apart.

Broader findings and caveats from the paper: A TCR beta motif made up of seven or eight highly homologous amino acid variants appeared to be characteristic of blood from ankylosing spondylitis patients. The disease-linked clones had a CD8+ phenotype and were found at relatively low frequencies in peripheral blood. Some motif variants were previously reported in synovial fluid and blood of reactive arthritis patients, suggesting common disease-initiation mechanisms. The disease-linked clones were reported to be significantly enriched in matched synovial fluid samples from ankylosing spondylitis patients.

The sequencing machine was an Illumina HiSeq 2500. Quantitative 5'-RACE with molecular barcodes was the method used to prepare the TCR beta libraries. Turning to the authors' computational methods: A new computational method based on a probabilistic model of VDJ rearrangement was used to identify disease-linked TCR variants. In-frame beta chains were kept once TCRdb had trimmed the public reads at Q25 with fastp and called clones with MiXCR. Each entry is one CDR3 protein sequence, shown with its most common DNA and genes. These V and J calls are TCRdb output, not the study's own analysis. This sample lists a few hundred thousand distinct CDR3 sequences; 20% to 25% were detected once. Less than 20% of the sample is in the top ten clones. V and J lose 6 bases and 1 base, and a span of 13 bases separates them. CDR1 is given as MNHNS and CDR2 as SASEGT, both from the germline V gene. Counted from cysteine to phenylalanine, this CDR3 has 15 amino acids. Just CDR3 DNA is preserved here, 45 bases in frame from base 1.

This sequence was found in a male donor with ankylosing spondylitis. Sequencing input: blood, either unsorted or a sorted T cell fraction (not recorded which). The chain is encoded by TRBV6-1 joined to TRBJ2-1; the D gene is perhaps TRBD1 or TRBD2, each of them matching over 6 bases. The CDR3 amino acid sequence is: CASSLLGGSYNEQFF. Here is the DNA: TGTGCCAGCAGCCTACTAGGGGGGTCCTACAATGAGCAGTTCTTC.